This T cell receptor beta chain comes out of a study of cytomegalovirus exposure and HLA in healthy donors. Notes on the study in general: TCR beta V- and J-gene trimming, according to a later analysis, was linked to a missense DCLRE1C variant. In an earlier analysis, about 90% or about 30%: the productive usage of most TCR beta V segments. It was shown in a later analysis that HLA-associated TCR beta chains were more clonally expanded than other, equally common chains.

Despite likely unrecorded immune exposures, the donors were nominally healthy at the time of sampling. Germline V gene lookup returns CDR1 MDHEN and CDR2 SYDVKM. This CDR3 has 11 residues. V lost 5 bases, J lost 7 bases, and 8 bases lay in between. The PCR used 60 Vbeta and 13 Jbeta primers. Sequencing used immunoSEQ multiplex PCR; TCRdb keeps in-frame clones, though not all of them. The sample has 140,000 or so clones; around four fifths are singletons. This clone was detected only once. Its antigen is not identified. The chain has TRBV28 and TRBJ1-2; D is unresolved. This clonotype was sampled from a female donor in good health and CMV-seronegative. Sequenced input: PBMCs. CDR3: CASSEVAGYTF. The CDR3 nucleotides read TGTGCCAGCAGTGAAGTGGCTGGCTACACCTTC.